The rows below give T cell receptor beta chains drawn from one sample of a study of blood T cell repertoires in COVID-19. Using immunoSEQ multiplex PCR, the repertoire was profiled, and TCRdb retains in-frame clones only, with some absent. The sample has some 87,000 clones, 70% to 90% seen once; the top ten hold 3.5% to 5%. The sequenced sample consisted of peripheral blood. The receptors come from a human donor with COVID-19, enrolled during active disease. The donor label of this sample is uncertain. Both conserved end residues are part of each CDR3. A D gene is named only where the DNA matches it firmly. A row's size may be missing; if present it is once, few, many or a size class.

>TRBD1|TRBV11-3|-|TRBJ1-6
TGTGCCAGCAGCTGGACAGGGAGTGATAATTCACCCCTCCACTTT
CASSWTGSDNSPLHF
>-|TRBV12-5|-|TRBJ1-5
TGTGCTAGTGGTGAAGCCAGCAATCAGCCCCAGCATTTT
CASGEASNQPQHF
>-|TRBV5-4|-|TRBJ2-3
TGTGCCAGCACCGCTGGGGGCTTTAGAGATACGCAGTATTTT
CASTAGGFRDTQYF
>-|TRBV2|-|TRBJ1-6
TGTGCCAGCAGTGAAGCTGGCAGGGGTCATTCACCCCTCCACTTT
CASSEAGRGHSPLHF
>TRBD2|TRBV9|-|TRBJ2-7
TGTGCCAGCAGCGTAGCGGCGACGGGAGGGCCCTACGAGCAGTACTTC
CASSVAATGGPYEQYF
>TRBD1|TRBV10-2|-|TRBJ1-6
TGCGCCAGCAAACTGGGACAGGCCCATTCACCCCTCCACTTT
CASKLGQAHSPLHF
>TRBD1|TRBV6-5|once|TRBJ1-5
TGTGCCAGCACAACCCAACAGGGGGCTGGTCAGCCCCAGCATTTT
CASTTQQGAGQPQHF
>-|TRBV2|-|TRBJ1-5
TGTGCCAGCAGTGTTGGGCAGAGTCAGCAGCCCCAGCATTTT
CASSVGQSQQPQHF
>-|TRBV3-1/TRBV3-2|-|TRBJ2-5
TGTGCCAGCAGCCGTAGCGTAGAAGAGACCCAGTACTTC
CASSRSVEETQYF
>-|TRBV5-6|-|TRBJ2-7
TGTGCCAGCAGTTGGTGGGGGCGGAGCTCCTACGAGCAGTACTTC
CASSWWGRSSYEQYF
>TRBD2|TRBV7-2|-|TRBJ2-1
TGTGCCAGCAGCTTGCTAGCGGGAGGCTACAATGAGCAGTTCTTC
CASSLLAGGYNEQFF
>TRBD1|TRBV10-1|-|TRBJ2-2
TGCGCCAGCAGTGAAGGACAGGTGAACACCGGGGAGCTGTTTTTT
CASSEGQVNTGELFF
>-|TRBV19|-|TRBJ1-2
TGTGCCAGTATAACACCTAACTATGGCTACACCTTC
CASITPNYGYTF
>-|TRBV6-1|-|TRBJ1-5
TGTGCCAGCAGTGAACCGAATCAGCCCCAGCATTTT
CASSEPNQPQHF
>-|TRBV11-2|-|TRBJ1-4
TGTGCCAGCAGCTTAGTGACAGCTAATGAAAAACTGTTTTTT
CASSLVTANEKLFF
>TRBD1|TRBV2|-|TRBJ1-2
TGTGCCAGCACCCTAGGAGGGCAGGGGGCCGGTGGCTACACCTTC
CASTLGGQGAGGYTF
>TRBD1|TRBV7-9|-|TRBJ1-1
TGTGCCAGCAGCCTACAGGGGGACGGTGAAGCTTTCTTT
CASSLQGDGEAFF
>TRBD1|TRBV25-1|-|TRBJ1-2
TGTGCCAGCAGTGTGACAGGGGTGGACTGGGACTATGGCTACACCTTC
CASSVTGVDWDYGYTF
>TRBD1|TRBV10-1|-|TRBJ2-7
TGCGCCAGCAGTAGACAGGGGGCCATCCACGAGCAGTACTTC
CASSRQGAIHEQYF
>-|TRBV5-4|-|TRBJ2-6
TGTGCCAGCAGCTTACAGGGTTTTGAGGCCAACGTCCTGACTTTC
CASSLQGFEANVLTF
>TRBD1|TRBV15|-|TRBJ1-5
TGTGCCACCAGCTCCCGGACAGGTCAGCCCCAGCATTTT
CATSSRTGQPQHF
>-|TRBV9|-|TRBJ1-6
TGTGCCAGCAGCGTAGGGGGCCTAGGGAACACGCATTCACCCCTCCACTTT
CASSVGGLGNTHSPLHF
>-|TRBV10-1|-|TRBJ2-1
TGCGCCAGACCAATGAGGAGGGGCCGCTACCTCCCGGGCAATGAGCAGTTCTTC
CARPMRRGRYLPGNEQFF
>-|TRBV5-4|-|TRBJ1-4
TGTGCCAGCAGCTTGGGAGGCGACGGGAATGAAAAACTGTTTTTT
CASSLGGDGNEKLFF
>-|TRBV20-1|-|TRBJ2-1
TGCAGTGCTCTTAGCGGCAATGAGCAGTTCTTC
CSALSGNEQFF
>TRBD1|TRBV7-9|-|TRBJ1-1
TGTGCCAGCAGCCGTCGGACAGGGGGGAACACTGAAGCTTTCTTT
CASSRRTGGNTEAFF
>-|TRBV18|-|TRBJ2-5
TGTGCCAGCTCACGATCTAGTCCGACAGGTGGTCAAGAGACCCAGTACTTC
CASSRSSPTGGQETQYF
>-|TRBV28|-|TRBJ1-1
TGTGCCAGCAGCCTGGCTGACAGGTATAGCACTGAAGCTTTCTTT
CASSLADRYSTEAFF
>-|TRBV5-5|-|TRBJ2-1
TGTGCCAGCAGCGCAGCCGGGACATCAGGCTCCTACAATGAGCAGTTCTTC
CASSAAGTSGSYNEQFF
>-|TRBV20-1|-|TRBJ2-5
TGCAGTGCGTTTAGTGAGGAGACCCAGTACTTC
CSAFSEETQYF
>TRBD1|TRBV5-1|-|TRBJ1-2
TGCGCCAGCAGCCCCATCCCCGGGACAGGGGCCTTGCTACGATATGGCTACACCTTC
CASSPIPGTGALLRYGYTF
>-|TRBV28|once|TRBJ1-2
TGTGCCAGCAGAACCGTGGGCCCCGCAGGCTACACCTTC
CASRTVGPAGYTF
>TRBD1|TRBV13|-|TRBJ2-1
TGTGCCAGCAGCTCGGACAGGGGCTCTACCTACAATGAGCAGTTCTTC
CASSSDRGSTYNEQFF
>-|TRBV11-3|-|TRBJ2-3
TGTGCCAGCAGCCCGCGGCCCACAGGTCCCAGCACAGATACGCAGTATTTT
CASSPRPTGPSTDTQYF
>-|TRBV15|-|TRBJ2-2
TGTGCCACCAGCCCTAGAAGCACCGGGGAGCTGTTTTTT
CATSPRSTGELFF
>-|TRBV5-1|-|TRBJ2-7
TGCGCCAGCAGCTTGGGTCTTAGCTCCTACGAGCAGTACTTC
CASSLGLSSYEQYF
>TRBD2|TRBV5-4|-|TRBJ2-5
TGTGCCAGCAGCTTGACTAGCGGGGAAGAGACCCAGTACTTC
CASSLTSGEETQYF
>-|TRBV27|-|TRBJ2-7
TGTGCCAGCCGAAAACCCTCGGACAGCTACGAGCAGTACTTC
CASRKPSDSYEQYF
>-|TRBV11-2|-|TRBJ1-1
TGTGCCAGCAGCCCAAACGGACCGGGAGTGATGAACACTGAAGCTTTCTTT
CASSPNGPGVMNTEAFF
>-|TRBV20-1|-|TRBJ2-5
TGCAGTGCTAGTGGACTCGGCACGTTTGCGGAGACCCAGTACTTC
CSASGLGTFAETQYF
>TRBD2|TRBV2|-|TRBJ2-2
TGTGCCAGCAGTCCCGGACTAGGGGCGAACACCGGGGAGCTGTTTTTT
CASSPGLGANTGELFF
>TRBD1|TRBV25-1|-|TRBJ1-1
TGTGCCAGCAGTGAATGGGACAGGGGAGCGGCTGAAGCTTTCTTT
CASSEWDRGAAEAFF
>TRBD2|TRBV7-9|-|TRBJ2-1
TGTGCCAGCAGCTTAGATCTAGCGGGAGGTGCGTACAATGAGCAGTTCTTC
CASSLDLAGGAYNEQFF
>TRBD2|TRBV7-7|-|TRBJ2-3
TGTGCTAGCAGCGCACTAGCGGTTAGCACAGATACGCAGTATTTT
CASSALAVSTDTQYF
>TRBD1|TRBV10-3|-|TRBJ1-5
TGTGCCATCAGCAATGGACAGGCAGGCAATCAGCCCCAGCATTTT
CAISNGQAGNQPQHF
>-|TRBV3-1/TRBV3-2|-|TRBJ1-2
TGTGCCAGCAGCCAAAATTCGGCTCGCGGAGGAGCGTATGGCTACACCTTC
CASSQNSARGGAYGYTF
>TRBD1|TRBV4-2|-|TRBJ1-5
TGTGCCAGCAGCCTGACAGGGGAGAGTAGTCAGCCCCAGCATTTT
CASSLTGESSQPQHF
>-|TRBV12-3/TRBV12-4|-|TRBJ1-2
TGTGCCAGCAGTTTTACAGGCTATGGCTACACCTTC
CASSFTGYGYTF
>-|TRBV18|many|TRBJ1-2
TGTGCCAGCTCACTTTGGGGACAAGGTGGCTACACCTTC
CASSLWGQGGYTF
>-|TRBV19|-|TRBJ1-5
TGTGCCAGTAAGGGGCTATTCAATCAGCCCCAGCATTTT
CASKGLFNQPQHF